The T cell receptor (beta chain) under discussion was sequenced for a study of blood T cell repertoires in COVID-19. About the research overall: Researchers got acute and convalescent COVID-19 samples from the United States, Italy and Spain. The analysed material was cDNA or gDNA that came from T cells, B-cell-depleted T cells, or PBMCs.

The Seattle patients joined while their infection was active and were tracked longitudinally afterward. The table lists this clone with a few counts. Per the germline V gene, CDR1 is MNHEY and CDR2 is SVGEGT. V dropped 2 bases and J dropped 7; count of bases not matched to a gene: 8. This CDR3 has 15 amino acids. In the original analysis: How many nucleated cells were present was estimated from reference gene primer amplification. Only in-frame clones appear in the TCRdb table, and some are missing; sequencing was by immunoSEQ multiplex PCR. D and trimming were read from the DNA, whereas the V and J calls and clone size are those reported in that table. The sample records 100,000 to 150,000 clones, roughly nine tenths being singletons.

This receptor was taken from a man in his fifties or sixties with COVID-19, enrolled during active disease. This chain connects TRBV6-2 or TRBV6-3 to TRBJ2-1, with 7 bases aligning to TRBD2. The specimen was peripheral blood. CDR3 sequence (DNA): TGTGCCAGCAGTTACGGGGGGGGGAGAAGGAATGAGCAGTTCTTC. This gives the protein CASSYGGGRRNEQFF.